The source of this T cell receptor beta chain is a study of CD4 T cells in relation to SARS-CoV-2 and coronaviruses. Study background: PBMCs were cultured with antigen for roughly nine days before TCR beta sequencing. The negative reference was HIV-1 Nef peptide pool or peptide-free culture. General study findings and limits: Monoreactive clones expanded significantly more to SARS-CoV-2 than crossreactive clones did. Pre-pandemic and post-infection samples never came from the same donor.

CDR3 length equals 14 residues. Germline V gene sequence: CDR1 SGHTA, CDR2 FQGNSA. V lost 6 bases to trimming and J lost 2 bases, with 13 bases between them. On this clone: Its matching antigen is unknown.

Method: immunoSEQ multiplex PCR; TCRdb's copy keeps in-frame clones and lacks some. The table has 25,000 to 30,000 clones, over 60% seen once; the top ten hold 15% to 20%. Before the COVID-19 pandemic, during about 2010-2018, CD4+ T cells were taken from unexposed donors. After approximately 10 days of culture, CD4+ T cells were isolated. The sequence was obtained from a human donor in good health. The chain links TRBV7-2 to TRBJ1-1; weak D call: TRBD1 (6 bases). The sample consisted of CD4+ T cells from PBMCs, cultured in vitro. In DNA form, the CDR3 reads TGTGCCAGCAGGCAGGGACACGCAAACACTGAAGCTTTCTTT. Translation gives CASRQGHANTEAFF.